A selection of T cell receptor beta chains follows, all from one sample in a study of metastatic and nonmetastatic thyroid tumors. Using MiXCR, TCRdb re-called clones from the PCR reads. This sample has some 40,000 clones, with 18% found just once. Sequencing used tumor tissue. The receptors originated from a female donor with papillary thyroid cancer or a benign thyroid nodule (not recorded which). Some clones in this sample may be carry-over from other donors' samples. CDR3s include the opening cysteine and the closing phenylalanine or tryptophan. Only some rows state a clone size, as once, few, many or a class for expanded clones.

j_gene,abundance,v_gene,CDR3aa
TRBJ2-7,few,TRBV2,CASSCTRGVGYEQYF
TRBJ2-7,NA,TRBV7-9,CASRRDSSYEQYF
TRBJ2-1,many,TRBV3-1,CASSQGDRGNEQFF
TRBJ2-3,many,TRBV6-2/TRBV6-3,CASRQALADTQYF
TRBJ1-2,many,TRBV7-8,CASSLARSHRGSNGYTF
TRBJ2-3,NA,TRBV19,CASSANMVDTQYF
TRBJ2-7,many,TRBV7-2,CASSLNLGSDEQYF
TRBJ1-5,many,TRBV7-9,CASSDPGGDQPQHF
TRBJ1-3,many,TRBV28,CASSPTGGFSGNTIYF
TRBJ1-6,NA,TRBV10-3,CAIRGTGGDSPLHF
TRBJ2-6,many,TRBV11-2,CASSLVRGSSGANVLTF
TRBJ1-2,few,TRBV10-3,CAISESGSLCYGYTF
TRBJ2-1,NA,TRBV11-3,CASSLGAGGLINEQFF
TRBJ2-7,many,TRBV18,CASSPEAGIVYEQYF
TRBJ1-6,NA,TRBV6-5,CASNSGLGVSPLHF
TRBJ1-1,few,TRBV27,CASSLSGTGAGTEAFF
TRBJ2-5,once,TRBV4-2,CASSLTWGRQETQYF
TRBJ2-5,many,TRBV11-2,CASSFGTEPPFETQYF
TRBJ1-1,many,TRBV20-1,CSARTLGTDTEAFF
TRBJ2-7,few,TRBV28,CASSFTAEPPLCQYF
TRBJ2-7,many,TRBV24-1,CATSDAYEQYF
TRBJ1-2,medium-sized,TRBV7-8,CASSPRRYGYTF
TRBJ1-2,NA,TRBV6-1,CASSVSRLYGYTF
TRBJ2-1,NA,TRBV11-2,CASSFSLGWSEQFF
TRBJ2-7,medium-sized,TRBV4-1,CASSQDLPRGPYEQYF
TRBJ2-6,NA,TRBV12-3/TRBV12-4,CASSLGLDRVLSGANVLTF
TRBJ2-1,many,TRBV28,CASSLPTRGSDEQFF
TRBJ2-2,many,TRBV18,CASSPMRVDTGELFF
TRBJ2-7,NA,TRBV4-1,CASSQGPRYEQYF
TRBJ2-3,many,TRBV5-1,CASSLITDTQYF
TRBJ2-5,many,TRBV15,CATSRGSTKYQETQYF
TRBJ2-2,many,TRBV27,CASSLLDNTGELFF
TRBJ2-2,NA,TRBV5-1,CAISLEVLVTGELFF
TRBJ1-3,many,TRBV6-1,CASSRTAFGNTIYF
TRBJ2-2,many,TRBV19,CASSIGSAFVTGELFF
TRBJ2-6,many,TRBV27,CASSPSDRGNSGANVLTF
TRBJ2-3,few,TRBV6-1,CASSQTRTDTQYF
TRBJ2-2,NA,TRBV19,CASRRSRGLEFTGELFF
TRBJ1-1,once,TRBV9,CASSVAGAASDTEAFF
TRBJ2-5,many,TRBV29-1,CSVVGGGGNEEETQYF
TRBJ1-1,many,TRBV5-1,CASSFGTGTSDTEAFF
TRBJ2-6,many,TRBV20-1,CSASIQVNSGANVLTF
TRBJ2-7,many,TRBV27,CASSLVVSSYEQYF
TRBJ2-7,many,TRBV27,CAIAKTGMIHEQYF
TRBJ2-3,many,TRBV29-1,CSVTGQVSTDTQYF
TRBJ1-2,medium-sized,TRBV19,CASSSLAIGDPNYGYTF